This T cell receptor beta chain comes out of a study of blood T cell repertoires in COVID-19. As for the study in general: Some COVID-19 samples were acute and others convalescent; all came from the United States, Italy and Spain. T cells, B-cell-depleted T cells, or PBMCs provided the cDNA or gDNA that served as material.

V was clipped by 9 bases and J by 4 bases; unmatched bases: 6. CDR1 is SGHNT and CDR2 is YYREEE in the germline V gene (reference sequence). The CDR3 covers 12 residues. Per the original data handling: Reference gene primer amplification yielded estimated nucleated cell counts. Clones were sequenced by immunoSEQ multiplex PCR, and TCRdb holds only the in-frame ones, with some missing. From that table come the V and J calls and clone size; the DNA was used to work out D and trimming. The sample shows 250,000 to 350,000 clones, more than 75% of them seen only once. Sample: peripheral blood. The J gene is TRBJ2-5, the V gene TRBV5-4; 7 bases match TRBD2. The receptor comes from a woman aged 45-60 years who had recovered from COVID-19. Here the CDR3 reads CAMGGSGETQYF. CDR3 sequence (DNA): TGTGCCATGGGGGGGAGCGGAGAGACCCAGTACTTC.